What follows are 28 T cell receptor beta chains derived from one specimen sequenced in a study of early stage breast cancer tumors. Produced via immunoSEQ multiplex PCR; TCRdb's table is partial and in-frame only. In the table there are 35,000 to 45,000 clones, around 68% of which are singletons. Sequences were obtained from blood. The receptors were sampled from a person between 55 and 70 years old with breast cancer.

The sample holds a few counts of this clone. V is TRBV27 and J is TRBJ2-6, with D perhaps TRBD1 (6 bases). Trimming pared 6 bases from V and 2 bases from J, leaving 11 bases between. The CDR3 totals 15 residues. Germline assignment: CDR1 MNHEY and CDR2 SMNVEV (reference sequence). DNA for the CDR3: TGTGCCAGCAGCCGTAGACAGGCTGGGGCCAACGTCCTGACTTTC. Its translation is CASSRRQAGANVLTF.

The CDR3 region is CASRGSNYGYTF. In DNA, the CDR3 is TGTGCCAGCAGGGGGAGTAACTATGGCTACACCTTC. This chain joins TRBV28 and TRBJ1-2; D not resolved. The CDR3 sequence is 12 residues long. V was pared by 6 bases and J by 1 base, with 6 bases between. Germline-derived CDR1 and CDR2 are MDHEN and SYDVKM.

CDR3 nucleotide sequence: TGCGCCAGCAGCTTGGGGCAGTCCTATGGCTACACCTTC. Its translation is CASSLGQSYGYTF. The chain employs TRBV5-1 and TRBJ1-2; D is undetermined. Trimming removed 0 bases at V and 4 bases at J, with 7 bases between. CDR1 and CDR2 from the germline V gene are SGHRS and YFSETQ. The CDR3 length is 13 residues. Full variable domain (outside the CDR3, taken from reference TRBV5-1 and TRBJ1-2): KAGVTQTPRYLIKTRGQQVTLSCSPISGHRSVSWYQQTPGQGLQFLFEYFSETQRNKGNFPGRFSGRQFSNSRSEMNVSTLELGDSALYLCASSLGQSYGYTFGSGTRLTVV.

This clone was observed a handful of times. The chain combines TRBV13 with TRBJ2-1; 7 positions match TRBD1. Germline CDR1 reads PRHDT; CDR2 reads FYEKMQ (reference sequence). This CDR3 region has 18 residues. V was pared by 3 bases and J by 5 bases, with 16 bases of the junction left unmatched. CDR3 nucleotide sequence: TGTGCCAGCAGCTTTAGGCGGACCGGGACAGCTAGGGACAATGAGCAGTTCTTC. Protein product: CASSFRRTGTARDNEQFF.

The rearrangement uses TRBV7-9 and TRBJ2-7; TRBD2 agrees at 8 bases. This CDR3 has 15 residues. V trimming: 4 bases; J trimming: 2 bases; junction bases outside the gene matches: 7. In germline, CDR1 is SEHNR, CDR2 FQNEAQ (reference sequence). DNA of the CDR3: TGTGCCAGCAGCTCCACACTAGCGGAGACCTACGAGCAGTACTTC. Encoded protein: CASSSTLAETYEQYF.

The genes are TRBV6-5 and TRBJ2-5; D call uncertain. Germline CDR1 is MNHEY and CDR2 is SVGAGI. The CDR3 extends over 13 amino acids. Trimming took 6 bases from V and 2 from J, leaving 10 bases between them. The CDR3 nucleotides read TGTGCCAGCAGACTCTCATCTCAAGAGACCCAGTACTTC. Translating it yields CASRLSSQETQYF.

The rearrangement uses TRBV6-9 and TRBJ1-5; D uncertain. V was shortened by 7 bases and J by 0 bases, with 19 bases between the two germline ends. The germline V gene has CDR1 MNHGY and CDR2 SVAAGI. The CDR3 has 17 residues. CDR3 residues: CASTKSISFSSNQPQHF. The CDR3 DNA follows: TGTGCCAGCACCAAGTCAATTAGTTTCTCTAGCAATCAGCCCCAGCATTTT.

There are a few counts of this clone. The chain's CDR3 is CASSVRGDTEAFF. In DNA, the CDR3 is TGTGCCAGTAGTGTCCGGGGGGACACTGAAGCTTTCTTT. This chain uses TRBV19 with TRBJ1-1, with D tentatively TRBD1 (5 bases). Germline CDR1 reads LNHDA; CDR2 reads SQIVND (reference sequence). V was clipped by 5 bases and J by 3 bases, with 10 bases between them. The CDR3 extends over 13 amino acids.

The chain employs TRBV28 and TRBJ2-3; D tentatively fits TRBD1 or TRBD2 (5 bases each). The CDR3 length is 21 residues. V lost 4 bases to trimming and J lost 0 bases, with 29 bases between them. CDR1 and CDR2 from the germline V gene are MDHEN and SYDVKM. This CDR3 is CASSYFPRRDRSDSSTDTQYF. The CDR3 nucleotides read TGTGCCAGCAGTTACTTCCCTCGCCGGGACCGAAGTGATTCTAGCACAGATACGCAGTATTTT.

The genes are TRBV27 and TRBJ2-3; TRBD2 matches at 13 bases. J was trimmed by 8 bases and V by 6 bases; bases with no gene match: 11. The CDR3 is 16 residues long. Germline V gene sequence: CDR1 MNHEY, CDR2 SMNVEV (reference sequence). The CDR3 DNA reads TGTGCCAGCAGACCAACTAGCGGGAGGGTCTCGGGTACGCAGTATTTT. This sequence encodes CASRPTSGRVSGTQYF.

DNA for the CDR3: TGTGCCAGCAGTTTTGCGAAGGGGGTATTGGGCTACACCTTC. Translating gives CASSFAKGVLGYTF. The chain recombines TRBV27 with TRBJ1-2; D might be TRBD1 (6 bases). V was clipped by 3 bases and J by 8 bases, with 16 bases between them. The germline gives CDR1 MNHEY, CDR2 SMNVEV (reference sequence). The CDR3 extends over 14 amino acids.

This sequence joins TRBV4-1 and TRBJ1-3, with 7 bases lining up with TRBD1. Germline loops: CDR1 MGHRA, CDR2 YSYEKL. The V gene end was trimmed by 5 bases and the J gene end by 2 bases; junction bases not matched to a gene: 6. This CDR3 has 15 amino acids. The CDR3 here is CASSYRTGAGNTIYF. In DNA, the CDR3 is TGCGCCAGCAGCTACCGGACAGGCGCTGGAAACACCATATATTTT.

The genes are TRBV14 and TRBJ2-5; D perhaps matches TRBD2 (5 bases). Between the trimmed V and J ends, which lost 4 bases and 7 bases, there was a span of 13 bases. Germline CDR1 reads SGHDN; CDR2 reads FVKESK. This CDR3 has 13 residues. The CDR3 sequence is CASSPGGSGTQYF. Written as DNA, the CDR3 is TGTGCCAGCAGCCCCGGCGGGTCTGGGACCCAGTACTTC.

This clone showed up just a few times. The chain joins TRBV9 to TRBJ2-7; tentatively, D is TRBD1 (5 bases). Per the germline V gene, CDR1 is SGDLS and CDR2 is YYNGEE. This CDR3 is built from 16 residues. The germline V and J ends were trimmed by 0 bases and 5 bases, with 18 bases remaining between them. The CDR3 sequence is CASSVEGNSSSDEQYF. CDR3 sequence (DNA): TGTGCCAGCAGCGTAGAGGGGAACTCAAGTTCCGACGAGCAGTACTTC.

This clone came up once. The chain links TRBV6-5 to TRBJ1-3; possible D gene TRBD1, 5 bases. The CDR3 totals 13 residues. V gave up 7 bases and J gave up 3 bases, with 10 bases separating them. The germline V gene has CDR1 MNHEY and CDR2 SVGAGI. The CDR3 DNA reads as TGTGCCAGCACCCGGGGCTTTGGAAACACCATATATTTT. Translated, it gives CASTRGFGNTIYF.

The chain links TRBV9 to TRBJ1-4; TRBD1 might be the D (6 bases). Germline values: CDR1 SGDLS, CDR2 YYNGEE. Trimming took 3 bases from V and 6 from J, leaving 15 bases between them. The CDR3 length is 15 residues. The CDR3 region is CASSGSRGGDEKLFF. The CDR3 bases are TGTGCCAGCAGCGGTTCTAGAGGGGGGGATGAAAAACTGTTTTTT.

V gene TRBV7-9 combines with J gene TRBJ2-2; D is unclear. The V end lost 3 bases, the J end lost 0 bases, and 11 bases lay between the germline ends. The CDR3 sequence is 16 residues long. The germline V gene encodes CDR1 SEHNR and CDR2 FQNEAQ (reference sequence). The CDR3 DNA sequence: TGTGCCAGCAGCTTTACCCCAGGAGCGAACACCGGGGAGCTGTTTTTT. It translates to CASSFTPGANTGELFF.

The rearrangement joins TRBV7-2 to TRBJ2-5, with D hard to call. Germline V gene data show CDR1 as SGHTA and CDR2 as FQGNSA. With 2 bases removed from V and 5 bases from J, the gap between germline ends came to 21 bases. The CDR3 runs 17 residues. CDR3 sequence reads: CASSLRGPSASTETQYF. CDR3 bases: TGTGCCAGCAGCTTACGTGGGCCCAGCGCCTCAACGGAGACCCAGTACTTC.

The V gene is TRBV9, the J gene TRBJ2-1; 9 bases line up with TRBD2. V dropped 4 bases and J dropped 1; count of bases not matched to a gene: 12. Germline-derived CDR1 and CDR2 are SGDLS and YYNGEE. This CDR3 has 18 amino acids. The CDR3 coding sequence is TGTGCCAGCAGCCAAAGCCGGCGGGGGGGCAGTTCCTACAATGAGCAGTTCTTC. This encodes CASSQSRRGGSSYNEQFF.

V usage is TRBV6-1 and J usage is TRBJ2-6; 8 bases line up with TRBD1. The trim removed 4 bases at V and 2 bases at J, leaving 7 bases unmatched. CDR1 and CDR2 from the germline V gene are MNHNS and SASEGT. The CDR3 totals 17 residues. The CDR3 bases are TGTGCCAGCAGTGTGGGCAGGGGGCTCACTGGGGCCAACGTCCTGACTTTC. Its protein is CASSVGRGLTGANVLTF.

This chain joins TRBV5-1 and TRBJ1-3; D ambiguous. The CDR3 runs to 17 residues. Germline V gene data show CDR1 as SGHRS and CDR2 as YFSETQ. Trimming took off 0 bases at V and 0 bases at J, with 13 bases between the two ends. In DNA form, the CDR3 reads TGCGCCAGCAGCTTGGAGGGCAGGCTCTACTCTGGAAACACCATATATTTT. This translates into CASSLEGRLYSGNTIYF.

The genes are TRBV2 and TRBJ2-1, with a possible D match to TRBD1 (5 bases). The germline V and J ends were trimmed by 7 bases and 8 bases, with 15 bases remaining between them. CDR1 is SNHLY, CDR2 FYNNEI, per germline. CDR3 size: 13 residues. CDR3 DNA: TGTGCCAGCAAGAAGGGAAGGGGCCATGAGCAGTTCTTC. Protein product: CASKKGRGHEQFF.

The chain combines TRBV6-1 with TRBJ2-5; a weak D match, TRBD1 (6 bases). Per the germline V gene, CDR1 is MNHNS and CDR2 is SASEGT. This CDR3 comprises 15 residues. The germline V and J ends were trimmed by 4 bases and 5 bases, with 17 bases remaining between them. In DNA form, the CDR3 reads TGTGCCAGCAGTGGGAACACAGGGCCGGGGGAGACCCAGTACTTC. It translates to CASSGNTGPGETQYF.

The chain is built from TRBV7-6 and TRBJ1-4, with D possibly being TRBD1 (5 bases). The germline V and J ends were trimmed by 0 bases and 0 bases, with 11 bases remaining between them. The CDR3 runs to 17 residues. The germline gives CDR1 SGHVS, CDR2 FNYEAQ. CDR3 nucleotides: TGTGCCAGCAGCTTAGCCGGGACGTGGGCAACTAATGAAAAACTGTTTTTT. It specifies CASSLAGTWATNEKLFF.

The J gene is TRBJ2-1, the V gene TRBV7-2, with 12 bases fitting TRBD2. This CDR3 spans 15 amino acids. With V trimmed by 5 bases and J by 10 bases, 9 bases remained unmatched. Germline V lookup: CDR1 SGHTA, CDR2 FQGNSA. The CDR3 nucleotides are TGTGCCAGCAGCAAAGGACTAGCGGGACCAAGAGAGCAGTTCTTC. Translated: CASSKGLAGPREQFF.

This clone was seen just once. The genes are TRBV19 and TRBJ1-4, with a weak D call TRBD1 (5 bases). The V and J ends lost 10 bases and 7 bases respectively, with 22 bases between them. This CDR3 is built from 15 residues. The germline V gene encodes CDR1 LNHDA and CDR2 SQIVND (reference sequence). CDR3 in DNA: TGTGCCACCACCCCCTACGGGGGTGGGGGTGAAAAACTGTTTTTT. Amino acids: CATTPYGGGGEKLFF.

V gene TRBV6-5 combines with J gene TRBJ2-7, with 9 positions matching TRBD1. The CDR3 is 13 amino acids. The germline CDR1 and CDR2 sequences are MNHEY and SVGAGI. Trimming at V came to 6 bases and at J to 6 bases, leaving 6 bases not matched to a gene. CDR3: CASSRRTGAEQYF. The DNA for the CDR3 is TGTGCCAGCAGCCGAAGGACAGGGGCCGAGCAGTACTTC.

V gene TRBV5-1 combines with J gene TRBJ2-7, with D perhaps assigned TRBD1 or TRBD2 (6 bases each). V lost 3 bases, J lost 0 bases, and 22 bases lay in between. The germline CDR1 and CDR2 sequences are SGHRS and YFSETQ. This CDR3 region has 18 residues. For the CDR3, the DNA is TGCGCCAGCAGCTCGAGCCCCGGGGGCAACGTAGGCTCCTACGAGCAGTACTTC. This encodes CASSSSPGGNVGSYEQYF.